The 9 T cell receptor beta chains presented below share a single source sample, sequenced in a study of siplizumab effects on memory and regulatory T cells. Assay used: immunoSEQ multiplex PCR; TCRdb lists only in-frame clones, some missing. The top ten clones hold about 0.095% of a sample with tens of thousands of clones, roughly 96% of them seen once. Sequences were obtained from naive CD8+ T cells sorted from blood. These TCRs come from a human donor in good health.

This clone was observed a single time. The rearrangement joins TRBV27 to TRBJ2-1; 11 bases are a match to TRBD2. The CDR3 is made up of 16 amino acids. Germline CDR1 and CDR2: MNHEY and SMNVEV (reference sequence). V lost 7 bases to trimming and J lost 6 bases; unmatched junction nucleotides: 11. The CDR3, as DNA: TGTGCCAGCAACCACCAACTAGCGGGGGCCCCCAATGAGCAGTTCTTC. This translates into CASNHQLAGAPNEQFF.

This sequence joins TRBV10-1 and TRBJ2-3, with TRBD1 identical over 11 bases. CDR1 and CDR2 from the germline V gene are WNHNN and SYGVQD (reference sequence). Trimming took 4 bases from V and 5 from J; bases not matched to a gene: 2. This CDR3 is built from 14 residues. CDR3 DNA: TGCGCCAGCAGTGGGGACAGGGGGAGAGATACGCAGTATTTT. It translates to CASSGDRGRDTQYF.

The chain uses TRBV6-1 and TRBJ1-3; the D gene is possibly TRBD1 (6 bases). There are 20 residues in the CDR3. Per germline, CDR1 MNHNS and CDR2 SASEGT. Trimming removed 4 bases from V and 0 bases from J, with 25 bases in between. This CDR3 reads CASSGGATGRTAFSGNTIYF. CDR3 in DNA: TGTGCCAGCAGTGGGGGGGCAACCGGCAGGACAGCCTTCTCTGGAAACACCATATATTTT.

This clone was counted a few times. The chain is built from TRBV11-2 and TRBJ2-7; D is ambiguous. Trimming took 0 bases from V and 5 from J, leaving 8 bases between them. This CDR3 contains 13 residues. Germline V CDR1 and CDR2: SGHAT, FQNNGV. CDR3 bases: TGTGCCAGCAGCTTAGAAAGGGCCAACGAGCAGTACTTC. It yields the protein CASSLERANEQYF.

This clone was observed a few times. The limits of the CDR3 on the DNA are not certain, so only TCRdb's listed CDR3 is given. The chain uses TRBV30 and TRBJ1-1. The CDR3 extends over 15 residues, inclusive of both ends. Germline V gene sequence: CDR1 GTSNPN, CDR2 SVGIG (reference sequence). CDR3: CAWVLGTGRGTEAFF.

The gene calls are TRBV4-1 and TRBJ2-7; D not certain. The germline CDR1 and CDR2 sequences are MGHRA and YSYEKL. V dropped 1 base and J dropped 2 bases, with 9 bases sitting between them. The CDR3 has 14 residues. CDR3 DNA: TGCGCCAGCAGCCAAGGGGCAGGACCCTACGAGCAGTACTTC. It specifies CASSQGAGPYEQYF.

The rearrangement links TRBV6-1 to TRBJ2-2, with 9 bases that match TRBD1. J was trimmed by 7 bases and V by 2 bases; bases with no gene match: 8. CDR1 and CDR2 (germline): MNHNS, SASEGT. This CDR3 has 16 amino acids. The CDR3 DNA is TGTGCCAGCAGTGAATTCACAGGGGGCGTTAGCGGGGAGCTGTTTTTT. Translating it yields CASSEFTGGVSGELFF.

The table lists this clone with a count of one. V usage is TRBV27 and J usage is TRBJ1-4, with 11 bases identical to TRBD1. This CDR3 has 14 residues. The germline V gene has CDR1 MNHEY and CDR2 SMNVEV (reference sequence). V trimming: 10 bases; J trimming: 3 bases; junction bases outside the gene matches: 4. CDR3 residues: CATGQGVPNEKLFF. In nucleotides, the CDR3 is TGTGCCACGGGACAGGGGGTACCTAATGAAAAACTGTTTTTT.

The CDR3 region has the DNA TGTGCCAGCAGCCAAGAGGGTACGTCGGGGGACCAATACAATGAGCAGTTCTTC. This translates into CASSQEGTSGDQYNEQFF. The J gene is TRBJ2-1, the V gene TRBV4-2, with D perhaps matching TRBD2 (6 bases). V was clipped by 0 bases and J by 4 bases, with 19 bases between them. Looked up from germline, CDR1 is LGHNA and CDR2 is YNFKEQ. This CDR3 comprises 18 residues.